These T cell receptor beta chains were read from a single sample in a study of blood T cell repertoires in COVID-19. Here immunoSEQ multiplex PCR was the method, and the copy in TCRdb shows in-frame clones only, minus some. The repertoire holds 200,000 to 250,000 clones, with almost 90% as singletons. What was sequenced was PBMCs or T cells enriched from blood (not recorded which). The receptors originated from a woman in her fifties or sixties with acute COVID-19. CDR3s leave out the opening cysteine and the closing phenylalanine or tryptophan. A D gene is named only where the DNA matches it firmly.

j_gene,v_gene,d_gene,CDR3aa
TRBJ1-5,TRBV28,TRBD1,ASSWGGQGGQPQH
TRBJ1-5,TRBV3-1/TRBV3-2,.,ASSPGLDQPQH
TRBJ1-1,TRBV19,TRBD1,ASSIRQGSMNTEAF
TRBJ1-3,TRBV28,.,ASSQYGDTIY
TRBJ2-1,TRBV18,.,ASSPLKQGGEQF
TRBJ1-2,TRBV6-1,.,ASSEVVTGDGYT
TRBJ2-5,TRBV29-1,.,SASGALETQY
TRBJ1-1,TRBV5-6,TRBD1,ASSLPTGGGYSDTEAF
TRBJ2-5,TRBV28,TRBD2,ASSRWDYGGVTSGRAKTQY
TRBJ2-7,TRBV3-1/TRBV3-2,.,ASSQGDTSREQY
TRBJ2-7,TRBV6-2/TRBV6-3,TRBD2,ASTPGGGRSSYEQY
TRBJ1-1,TRBV6-5,.,ASSFVVGLGAEAF
TRBJ2-7,TRBV2,TRBD1,ASFHPGQAYEQY
TRBJ2-3,TRBV3-1/TRBV3-2,TRBD2,ASSQVPGLARLDTQY
TRBJ2-4,TRBV11-3,.,ASSLVAQTSNLAKNIQY
TRBJ1-1,TRBV28,.,ASNGHEEGKTEAF
TRBJ1-2,TRBV5-1,.,ASSLAYGGAVD
TRBJ1-4,TRBV2,.,ASRTTGLGEKLF
TRBJ1-5,TRBV5-5,.,ASSLVDSQPQH
TRBJ2-3,TRBV2,.,ASTMGLYTDTQY
TRBJ1-1,TRBV9,.,ASSPPGGPNAEAF
TRBJ2-2,TRBV27,TRBD2,ASSLSRGTGELF
TRBJ1-2,TRBV10-3,TRBD1,AIRRGQDTYGYT
TRBJ1-5,TRBV9,TRBD1,ASSLPVKNRDRVRYSNQPQH
TRBJ1-4,TRBV6-5,.,ASWTGGEKLF
TRBJ1-3,TRBV19,.,ASIGQLSGNTIY
TRBJ2-1,TRBV19,TRBD2,ASSTGTSASSYNEQF
TRBJ2-1,TRBV7-6,.,ASSRTTDNNEQF
TRBJ2-7,TRBV10-1,TRBD2,ASSESWLKRLAAPYEQY
TRBJ1-2,TRBV6-1,.,ASSEVRGEGDGYT
TRBJ2-2,TRBV7-9,.,ASSLGSVNTGELF
TRBJ2-2,TRBV5-8,.,ASSLTWSVANTGELF
TRBJ2-5,TRBV4-1,TRBD2,ASSQTSAQETQY
TRBJ2-5,TRBV27,TRBD1,ASKVKKGQGKETQY